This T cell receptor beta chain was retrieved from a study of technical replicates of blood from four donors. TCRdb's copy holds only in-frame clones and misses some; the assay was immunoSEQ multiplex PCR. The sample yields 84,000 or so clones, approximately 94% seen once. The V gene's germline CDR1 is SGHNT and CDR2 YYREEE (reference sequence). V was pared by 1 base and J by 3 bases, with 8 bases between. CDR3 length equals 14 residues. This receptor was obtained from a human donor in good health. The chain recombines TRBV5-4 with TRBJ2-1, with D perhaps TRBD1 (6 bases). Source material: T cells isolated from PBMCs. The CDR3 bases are TGTGCCAGCAGCTTGAACAGGGACTACAATGAGCAGTTCTTC. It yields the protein CASSLNRDYNEQFF.